The rows below give T cell receptor beta chains drawn from one sample of a study of vaccination effects on CD4 cells after COVID-19. The assay was immunoSEQ multiplex PCR, and TCRdb's table has in-frame clones only and misses some. The top ten clones hold around 17% of a sample with some 24,000 clones, roughly four fifths of them seen once. The antigens these receptors bind are not known. The sample here was CD4+ T cells from PBMCs cultured with SARS-CoV-2 spike peptides, taken before COVID-19 vaccination. Source of these receptors: a human donor who had a prior SARS-CoV-2 infection. Each CDR3 is given with its conserved first and last residue. A D gene is named only where the DNA matches it firmly. For some rows the clone size is stated as once, few or many, or as a class when expanded; others skip it.

J gene: TRBJ2-1; V gene: TRBV9; clone size: .; D gene: TRBD1; CDR3 protein: CASSNTGDTYNEQFF; CDR3 DNA: TGTGCCAGCAGCAATACAGGGGACACCTACAATGAGCAGTTCTTC
J gene: TRBJ2-3; V gene: TRBV4-2; clone size: few; D gene: .; CDR3 protein: CASSPQASTDTQYF; CDR3 DNA: TGTGCCAGCAGCCCTCAGGCAAGCACAGATACGCAGTATTTT
J gene: TRBJ1-1; V gene: TRBV2; clone size: .; D gene: TRBD1; CDR3 protein: CASSDGTGNAEAFF; CDR3 DNA: TGTGCCAGCAGCGACGGGACAGGGAATGCTGAAGCTTTCTTT
J gene: TRBJ2-6; V gene: TRBV5-1; clone size: few; D gene: .; CDR3 protein: CASSLDRSSGANVLTF; CDR3 DNA: TGCGCCAGCAGCTTGGACAGGTCCTCTGGGGCCAACGTCCTGACTTTC
J gene: TRBJ1-1; V gene: TRBV7-9; clone size: .; D gene: TRBD1; CDR3 protein: CASSFRGQGFTEAFF; CDR3 DNA: TGTGCCAGCAGCTTTAGGGGACAGGGATTCACTGAAGCTTTCTTT
J gene: TRBJ1-2; V gene: TRBV30; clone size: .; D gene: .; CDR3 protein: CAWSVRQGLSYTF; CDR3 DNA: TGTGCCTGGAGTGTACGGCAGGGGTTGAGCTACACCTTC
J gene: TRBJ2-7; V gene: TRBV12-3/TRBV12-4; clone size: .; D gene: .; CDR3 protein: CASSHNSYEQYF; CDR3 DNA: TGTGCCAGCAGCCACAACTCCTACGAGCAGTACTTC
J gene: TRBJ2-3; V gene: TRBV5-1; clone size: .; D gene: .; CDR3 protein: CASSLSVGTDTQYF; CDR3 DNA: TGCGCCAGCAGCTTGTCTGTTGGCACAGATACGCAGTATTTT
J gene: TRBJ1-2; V gene: TRBV19; clone size: .; D gene: .; CDR3 protein: CASLTRNYGYTF; CDR3 DNA: TGTGCCAGTTTAACCCGTAACTATGGCTACACCTTC
J gene: TRBJ2-1; V gene: TRBV7-2; clone size: .; D gene: .; CDR3 protein: CASSFRGHNEQFF; CDR3 DNA: TGTGCCAGCAGCTTTCGGGGACACAATGAGCAGTTCTTC
J gene: TRBJ1-6; V gene: TRBV6-5; clone size: .; D gene: TRBD1; CDR3 protein: CASRGQGDSPLHF; CDR3 DNA: TGTGCCAGCCGGGGACAGGGAGATTCACCCCTCCACTTT
J gene: TRBJ2-5; V gene: TRBV6-6; clone size: once; D gene: .; CDR3 protein: CASSYPQGTLETQYF; CDR3 DNA: TGTGCCAGCAGTTACCCGCAGGGTACCCTAGAGACCCAGTACTTC